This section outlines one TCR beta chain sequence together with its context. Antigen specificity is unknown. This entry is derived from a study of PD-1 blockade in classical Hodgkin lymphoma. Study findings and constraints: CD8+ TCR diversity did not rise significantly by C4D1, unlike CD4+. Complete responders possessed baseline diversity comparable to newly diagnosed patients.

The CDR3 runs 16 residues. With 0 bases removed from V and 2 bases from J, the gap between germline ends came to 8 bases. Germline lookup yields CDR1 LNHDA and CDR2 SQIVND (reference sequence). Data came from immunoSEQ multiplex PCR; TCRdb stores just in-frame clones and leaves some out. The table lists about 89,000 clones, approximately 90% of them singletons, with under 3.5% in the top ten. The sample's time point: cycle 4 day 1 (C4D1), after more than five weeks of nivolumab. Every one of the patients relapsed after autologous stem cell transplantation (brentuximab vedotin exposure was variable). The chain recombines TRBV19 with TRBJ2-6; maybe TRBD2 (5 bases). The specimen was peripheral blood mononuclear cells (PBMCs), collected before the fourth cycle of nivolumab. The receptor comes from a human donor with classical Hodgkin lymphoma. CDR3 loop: CASSIERGTGANVLTF. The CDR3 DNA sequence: TGTGCCAGTAGTATAGAACGGGGAACTGGGGCCAACGTCCTGACTTTC.